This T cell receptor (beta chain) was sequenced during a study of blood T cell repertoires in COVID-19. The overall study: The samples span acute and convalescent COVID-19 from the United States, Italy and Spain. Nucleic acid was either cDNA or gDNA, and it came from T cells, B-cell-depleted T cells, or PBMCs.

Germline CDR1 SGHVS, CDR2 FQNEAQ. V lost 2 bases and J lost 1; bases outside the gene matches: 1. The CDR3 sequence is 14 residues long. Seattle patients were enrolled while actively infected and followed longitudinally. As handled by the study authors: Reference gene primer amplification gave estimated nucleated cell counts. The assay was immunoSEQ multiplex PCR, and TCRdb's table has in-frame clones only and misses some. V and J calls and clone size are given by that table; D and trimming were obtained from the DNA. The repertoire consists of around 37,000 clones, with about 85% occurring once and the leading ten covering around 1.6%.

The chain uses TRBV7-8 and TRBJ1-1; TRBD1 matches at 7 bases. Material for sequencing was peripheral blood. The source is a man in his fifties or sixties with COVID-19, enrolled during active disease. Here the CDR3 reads CASSLRQGNTEAFF. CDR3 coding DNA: TGTGCCAGCAGCTTACGACAGGGGAACACTGAAGCTTTCTTT.